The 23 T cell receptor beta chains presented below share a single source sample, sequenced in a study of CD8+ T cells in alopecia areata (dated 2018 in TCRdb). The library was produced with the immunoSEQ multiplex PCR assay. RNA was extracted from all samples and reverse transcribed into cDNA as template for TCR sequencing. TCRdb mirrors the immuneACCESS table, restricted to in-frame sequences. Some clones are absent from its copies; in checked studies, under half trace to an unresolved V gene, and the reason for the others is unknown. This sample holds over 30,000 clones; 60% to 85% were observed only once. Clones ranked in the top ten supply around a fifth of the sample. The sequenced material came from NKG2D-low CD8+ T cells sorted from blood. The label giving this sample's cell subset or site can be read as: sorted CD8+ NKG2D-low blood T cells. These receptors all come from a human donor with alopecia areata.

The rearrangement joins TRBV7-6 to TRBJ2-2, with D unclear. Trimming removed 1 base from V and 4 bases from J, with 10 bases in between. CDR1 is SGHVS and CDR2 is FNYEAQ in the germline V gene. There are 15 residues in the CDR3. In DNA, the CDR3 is TGTGCCAGCAGCTTAGGGTTTGGCGGCACCGGGGAGCTGTTTTTT. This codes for CASSLGFGGTGELFF.

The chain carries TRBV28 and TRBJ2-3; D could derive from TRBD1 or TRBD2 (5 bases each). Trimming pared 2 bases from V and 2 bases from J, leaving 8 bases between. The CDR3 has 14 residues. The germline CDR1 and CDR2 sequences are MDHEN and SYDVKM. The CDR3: CASSLRGATDTQYF. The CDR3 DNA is TGTGCCAGCAGTTTAAGAGGGGCCACAGATACGCAGTATTTT.

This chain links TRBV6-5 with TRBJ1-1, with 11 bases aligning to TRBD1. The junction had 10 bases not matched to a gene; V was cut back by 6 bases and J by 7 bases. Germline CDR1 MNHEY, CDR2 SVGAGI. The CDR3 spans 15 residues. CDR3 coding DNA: TGTGCCAGCAGCCGTGGACAGGGGGCAGAGGTTGAAGCTTTCTTT. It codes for CASSRGQGAEVEAFF.

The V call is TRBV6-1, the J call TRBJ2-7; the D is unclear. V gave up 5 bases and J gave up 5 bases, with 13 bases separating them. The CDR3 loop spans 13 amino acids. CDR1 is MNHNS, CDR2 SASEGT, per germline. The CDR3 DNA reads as TGTGCCAGCAGTCCGCAGTCCCAAGACGAGCAGTACTTC. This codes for CASSPQSQDEQYF.

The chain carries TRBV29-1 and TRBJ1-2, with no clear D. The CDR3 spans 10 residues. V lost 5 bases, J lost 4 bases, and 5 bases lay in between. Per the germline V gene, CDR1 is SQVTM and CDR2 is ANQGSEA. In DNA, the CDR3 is TGCAGCGTTCCCGGCTATGGCTACACCTTC. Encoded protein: CSVPGYGYTF. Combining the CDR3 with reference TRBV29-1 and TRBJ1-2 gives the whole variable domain SAVISQKPSRDICQRGTSLTIQCQVDSQVTMMFWYRQQPGQSLTLIATANQGSEATYESGFVIDKFPISRPNLTFSTLTVSNMSPEDSSIYLCSVPGYGYTFGSGTRLTVV.

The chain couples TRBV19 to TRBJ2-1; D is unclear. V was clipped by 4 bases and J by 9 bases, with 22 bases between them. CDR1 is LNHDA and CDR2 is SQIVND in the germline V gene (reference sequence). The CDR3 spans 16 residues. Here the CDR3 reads CASSTLVGSRVGEQFF. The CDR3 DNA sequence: TGTGCCAGTAGTACCCTGGTGGGGTCCAGAGTGGGTGAGCAGTTCTTC.

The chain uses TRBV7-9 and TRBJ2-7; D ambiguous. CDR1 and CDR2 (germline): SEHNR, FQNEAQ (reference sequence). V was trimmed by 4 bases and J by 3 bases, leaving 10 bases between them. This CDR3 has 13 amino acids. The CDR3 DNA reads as TGTGCCAGCAGCTCTGGTAAGGACTACGAGCAGTACTTC. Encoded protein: CASSSGKDYEQYF. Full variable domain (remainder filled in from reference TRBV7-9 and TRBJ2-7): DTGVSQNPRHKITKRGQNVTFRCDPISEHNRLYWYRQTLGQGPEFLTYFQNEAQLEKSRLLSDRFSAERPKGSFSTLEIQRTEQGDSAMYLCASSSGKDYEQYFGPGTRLTVT.

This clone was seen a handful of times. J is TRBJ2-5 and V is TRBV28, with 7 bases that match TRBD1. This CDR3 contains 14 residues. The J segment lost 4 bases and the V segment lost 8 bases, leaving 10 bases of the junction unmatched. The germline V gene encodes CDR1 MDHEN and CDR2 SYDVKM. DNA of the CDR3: TGTGCCAGCGCTGTGAGGGGGCGAGGAGAGACCCAGTACTTC. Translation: CASAVRGRGETQYF. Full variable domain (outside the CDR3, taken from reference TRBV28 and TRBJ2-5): DVKVTQSSRYLVKRTGEKVFLECVQDMDHENMFWYRQDPGLGLRLIYFSYDVKMKEKGDIPEGYSVSREKKERFSLILESASTNQTSMYLCASAVRGRGETQYFGPGTRLLVL.

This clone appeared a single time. CDR3 loop: CASSLVSGGGEAFF. For the CDR3, the DNA is TGTGCCAGCAGCTTAGTGTCAGGGGGCGGTGAAGCTTTCTTT. The V call is TRBV7-2, the J call TRBJ1-1; 8 bases fit TRBD1. CDR3 length: 14 amino acids. Per germline, CDR1 SGHTA and CDR2 FQGNSA. J gave up 7 bases and V 1 base, and 5 bases lay outside the gene matches.

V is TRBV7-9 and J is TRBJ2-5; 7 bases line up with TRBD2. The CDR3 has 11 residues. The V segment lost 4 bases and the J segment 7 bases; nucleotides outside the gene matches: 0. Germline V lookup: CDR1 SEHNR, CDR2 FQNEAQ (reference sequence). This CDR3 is CASSSGGTQYF. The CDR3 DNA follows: TGTGCCAGCAGCTCGGGGGGGACCCAGTACTTC.

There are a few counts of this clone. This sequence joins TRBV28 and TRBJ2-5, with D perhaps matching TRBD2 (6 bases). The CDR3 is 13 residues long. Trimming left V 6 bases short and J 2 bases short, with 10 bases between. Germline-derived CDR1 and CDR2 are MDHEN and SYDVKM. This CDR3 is CASSREPQETQYF. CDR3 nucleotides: TGTGCCAGCAGCCGGGAGCCTCAAGAGACCCAGTACTTC.

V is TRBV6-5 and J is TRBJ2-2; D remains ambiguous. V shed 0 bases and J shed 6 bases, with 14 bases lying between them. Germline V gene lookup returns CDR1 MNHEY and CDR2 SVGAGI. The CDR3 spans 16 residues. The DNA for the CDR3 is TGTGCCAGCAGTTACTCGAGTCGAGGCTTTGCCGGGGAGCTGTTTTTT. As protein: CASSYSSRGFAGELFF.

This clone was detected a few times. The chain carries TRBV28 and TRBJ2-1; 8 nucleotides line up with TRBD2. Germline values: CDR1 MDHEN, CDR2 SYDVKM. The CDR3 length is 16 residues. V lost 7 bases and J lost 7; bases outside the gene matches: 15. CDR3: CASTHGASGSLNEQFF. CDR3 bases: TGTGCCAGCACCCACGGGGCGAGCGGGAGTCTGAATGAGCAGTTCTTC.

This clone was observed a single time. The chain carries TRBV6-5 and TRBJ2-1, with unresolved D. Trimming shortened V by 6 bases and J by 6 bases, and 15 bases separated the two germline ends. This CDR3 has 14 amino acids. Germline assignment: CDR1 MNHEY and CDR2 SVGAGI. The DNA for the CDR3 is TGTGCCAGCAGCCTAGGCCCTACGGGCAATGAGCAGTTCTTC. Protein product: CASSLGPTGNEQFF.

CDR3 DNA: TGCAGCGTTGAGCTTCAAAATGGGGCCGAGCAGTACTTC. This translates into CSVELQNGAEQYF. The V call is TRBV29-1, the J call TRBJ2-7, with a possible D match to TRBD1 (5 bases). Trimming stripped 3 bases from V and 6 bases from J, with 15 bases between. The CDR3 is made up of 13 amino acids. Germline values: CDR1 SQVTM, CDR2 ANQGSEA.

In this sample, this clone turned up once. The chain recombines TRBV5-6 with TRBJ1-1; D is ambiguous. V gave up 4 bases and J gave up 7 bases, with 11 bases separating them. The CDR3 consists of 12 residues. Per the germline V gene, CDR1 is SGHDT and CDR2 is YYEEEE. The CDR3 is CASSPTMSEAFF. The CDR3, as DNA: TGTGCCAGCAGCCCGACCATGAGTGAAGCTTTCTTT.

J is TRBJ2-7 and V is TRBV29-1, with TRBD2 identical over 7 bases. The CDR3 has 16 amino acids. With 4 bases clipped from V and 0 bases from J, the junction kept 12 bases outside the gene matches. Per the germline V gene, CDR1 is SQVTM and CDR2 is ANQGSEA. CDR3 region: CSVVASGGGSSYEQYF. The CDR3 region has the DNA TGCAGCGTTGTTGCTTCAGGCGGCGGGAGCTCCTACGAGCAGTACTTC.

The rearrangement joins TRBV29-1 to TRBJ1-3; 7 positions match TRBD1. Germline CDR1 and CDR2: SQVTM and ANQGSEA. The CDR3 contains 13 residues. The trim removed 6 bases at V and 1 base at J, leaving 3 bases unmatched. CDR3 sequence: CSVQGGSGNTIYF. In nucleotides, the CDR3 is TGCAGCGTCCAGGGGGGATCTGGAAACACCATATATTTT.

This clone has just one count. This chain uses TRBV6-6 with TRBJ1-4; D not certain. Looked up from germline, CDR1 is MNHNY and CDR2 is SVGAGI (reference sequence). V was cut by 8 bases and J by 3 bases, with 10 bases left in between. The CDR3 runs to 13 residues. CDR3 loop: CASANSPNEKLFF. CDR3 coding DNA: TGTGCCAGCGCGAACAGCCCTAATGAAAAACTGTTTTTT.

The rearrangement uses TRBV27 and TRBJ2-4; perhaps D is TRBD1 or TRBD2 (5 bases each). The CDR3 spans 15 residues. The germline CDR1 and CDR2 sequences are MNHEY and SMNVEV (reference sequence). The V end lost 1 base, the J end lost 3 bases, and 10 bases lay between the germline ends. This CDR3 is CASSLLGDGKNIQYF. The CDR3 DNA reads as TGTGCCAGCAGTTTATTGGGGGACGGCAAAAACATTCAGTACTTC.

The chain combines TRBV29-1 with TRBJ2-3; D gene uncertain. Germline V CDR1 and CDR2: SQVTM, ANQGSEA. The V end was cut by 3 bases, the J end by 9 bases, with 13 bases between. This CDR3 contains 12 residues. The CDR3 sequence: CSVEPQEITQYF. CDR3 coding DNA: TGCAGCGTTGAGCCCCAGGAAATAACGCAGTATTTT.

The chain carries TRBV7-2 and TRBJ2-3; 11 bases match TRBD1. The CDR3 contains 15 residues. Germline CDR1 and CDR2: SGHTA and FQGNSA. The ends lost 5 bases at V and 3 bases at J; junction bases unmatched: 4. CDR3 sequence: CASSQGQGETDTQYF. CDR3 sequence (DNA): TGTGCCAGCAGCCAGGGACAGGGGGAAACAGATACGCAGTATTTT.

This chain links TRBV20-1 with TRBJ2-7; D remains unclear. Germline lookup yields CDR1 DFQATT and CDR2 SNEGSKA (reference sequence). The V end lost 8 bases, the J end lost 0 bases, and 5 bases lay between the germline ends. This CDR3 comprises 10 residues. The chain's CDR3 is CSPISYEQYF. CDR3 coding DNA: TGCAGTCCAATCTCCTACGAGCAGTACTTC.